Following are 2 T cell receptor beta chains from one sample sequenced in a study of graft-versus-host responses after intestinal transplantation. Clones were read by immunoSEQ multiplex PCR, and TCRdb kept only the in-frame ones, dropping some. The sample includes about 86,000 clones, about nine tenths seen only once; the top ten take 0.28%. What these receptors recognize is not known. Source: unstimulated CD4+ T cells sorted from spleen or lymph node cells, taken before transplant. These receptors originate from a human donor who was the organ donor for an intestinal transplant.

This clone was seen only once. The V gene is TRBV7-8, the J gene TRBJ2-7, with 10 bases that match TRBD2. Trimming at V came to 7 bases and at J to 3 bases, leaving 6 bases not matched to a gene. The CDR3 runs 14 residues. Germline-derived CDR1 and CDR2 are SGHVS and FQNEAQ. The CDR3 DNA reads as TGTGCCAGCACACCTAGCGGGAGATTCTACGAGCAGTACTTC. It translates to CASTPSGRFYEQYF.

Here the CDR3 reads CASSKGQSNQPQHF. The CDR3 DNA follows: TGCGCCAGCAGCAAGGGACAAAGCAATCAGCCCCAGCATTTT. The gene calls are TRBV5-1 and TRBJ1-5, with D perhaps matching TRBD1 (6 bases). The CDR3 has 14 residues. Germline CDR1 SGHRS, CDR2 YFSETQ. The V end lost 4 bases, the J end lost 1 base, and 9 bases lay between the germline ends.